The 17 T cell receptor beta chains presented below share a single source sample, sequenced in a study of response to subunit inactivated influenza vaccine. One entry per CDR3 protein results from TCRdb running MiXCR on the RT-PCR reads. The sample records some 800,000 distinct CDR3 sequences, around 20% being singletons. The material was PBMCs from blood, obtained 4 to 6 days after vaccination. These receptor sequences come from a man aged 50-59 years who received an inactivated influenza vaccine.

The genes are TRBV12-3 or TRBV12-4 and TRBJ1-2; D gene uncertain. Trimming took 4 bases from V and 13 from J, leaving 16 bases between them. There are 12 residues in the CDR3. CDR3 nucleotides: TGTGCCAGCAGTTCGTCAGGAGGTCGACCCACCTTC. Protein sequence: CASSSSGGRPTF.

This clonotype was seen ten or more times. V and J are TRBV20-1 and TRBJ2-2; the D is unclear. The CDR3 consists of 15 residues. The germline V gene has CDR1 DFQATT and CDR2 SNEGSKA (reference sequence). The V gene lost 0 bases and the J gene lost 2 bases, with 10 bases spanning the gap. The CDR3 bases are TGCAGTGCTAGAGATAGTGCGGTTAACACCGGGGAGCTGTTTTTT. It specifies CSARDSAVNTGELFF.

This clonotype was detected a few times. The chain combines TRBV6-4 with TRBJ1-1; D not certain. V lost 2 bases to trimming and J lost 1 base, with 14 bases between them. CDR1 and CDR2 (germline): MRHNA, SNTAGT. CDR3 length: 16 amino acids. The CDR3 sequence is CASSDSFLPPNTEAFF. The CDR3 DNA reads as TGTGCCAGCAGTGACAGTTTTTTGCCCCCGAACACTGAAGCTTTCTTT.

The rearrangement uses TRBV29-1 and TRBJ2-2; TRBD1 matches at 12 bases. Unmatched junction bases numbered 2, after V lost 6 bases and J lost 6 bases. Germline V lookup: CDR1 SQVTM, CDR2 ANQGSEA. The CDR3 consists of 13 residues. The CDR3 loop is CSVRDRGPGELFF. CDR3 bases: TGCAGCGTCCGGGACAGGGGGCCCGGGGAGCTGTTTTTT.

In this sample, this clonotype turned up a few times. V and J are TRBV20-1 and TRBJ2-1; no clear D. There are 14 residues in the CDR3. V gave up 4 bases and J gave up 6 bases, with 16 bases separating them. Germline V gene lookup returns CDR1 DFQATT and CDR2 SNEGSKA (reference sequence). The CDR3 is CSANEPNNPNEQFF. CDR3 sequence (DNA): TGCAGTGCTAATGAGCCAAACAACCCCAATGAGCAGTTCTTC.

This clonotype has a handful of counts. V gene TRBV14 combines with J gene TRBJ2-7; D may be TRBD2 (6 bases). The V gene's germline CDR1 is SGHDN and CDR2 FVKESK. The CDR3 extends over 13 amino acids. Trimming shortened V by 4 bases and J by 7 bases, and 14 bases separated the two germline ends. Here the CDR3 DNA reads TGTGCCAGCAGCCCGAGGGCGGCGGGGGAGCAGTACTTC. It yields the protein CASSPRAAGEQYF. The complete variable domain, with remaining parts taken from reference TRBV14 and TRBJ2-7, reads EAGVTQFPSHSVIEKGQTVTLRCDPISGHDNLYWYRRVMGKEIKFLLHFVKESKQDESGMPNNRFLAERTGGTYSTLKVQPAELEDSGVYFCASSPRAAGEQYFGPGTRLTVT.

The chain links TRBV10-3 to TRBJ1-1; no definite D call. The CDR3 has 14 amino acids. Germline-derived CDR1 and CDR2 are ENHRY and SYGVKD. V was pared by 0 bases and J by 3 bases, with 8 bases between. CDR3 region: CAISESNIYTEAFF. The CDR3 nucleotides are TGTGCCATCAGTGAGTCGAACATCTACACTGAAGCTTTCTTT.

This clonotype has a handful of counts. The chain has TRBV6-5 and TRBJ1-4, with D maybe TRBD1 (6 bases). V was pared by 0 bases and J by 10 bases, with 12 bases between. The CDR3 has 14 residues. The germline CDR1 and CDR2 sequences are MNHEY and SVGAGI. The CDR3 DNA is TGTGCCAGCAGTTACTCGAACGGGGGCGGAAAACTGTTTTTT. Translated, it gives CASSYSNGGGKLFF.

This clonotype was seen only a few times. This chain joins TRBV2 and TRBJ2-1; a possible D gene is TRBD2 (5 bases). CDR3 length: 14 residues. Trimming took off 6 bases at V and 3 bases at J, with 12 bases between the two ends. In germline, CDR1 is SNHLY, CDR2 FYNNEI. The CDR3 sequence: CASRGAPDYNEQFF. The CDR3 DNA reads TGTGCCAGCAGGGGAGCGCCCGACTACAATGAGCAGTTCTTC.

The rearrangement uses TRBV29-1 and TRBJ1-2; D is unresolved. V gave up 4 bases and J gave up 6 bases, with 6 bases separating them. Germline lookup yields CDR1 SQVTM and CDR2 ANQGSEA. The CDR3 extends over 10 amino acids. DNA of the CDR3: TGCAGCGTTGTCGAGGATGGCTACACCTTC. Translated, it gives CSVVEDGYTF.

CDR3: CSVELVGSSYEQYF. In DNA, the CDR3 is TGCAGCGTTGAATTAGTTGGAAGCTCCTACGAGCAGTACTTC. The chain uses TRBV29-1 and TRBJ2-7; D gene ambiguous. Germline CDR1 is SQVTM and CDR2 is ANQGSEA. The CDR3 has 14 amino acids. V was clipped by 2 bases and J by 0 bases, with 11 bases between them.

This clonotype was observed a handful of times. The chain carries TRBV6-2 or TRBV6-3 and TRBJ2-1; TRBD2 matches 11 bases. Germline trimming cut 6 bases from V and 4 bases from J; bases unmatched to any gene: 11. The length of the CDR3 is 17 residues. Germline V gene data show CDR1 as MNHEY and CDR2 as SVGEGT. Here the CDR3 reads CASSRPGLADIYNEQFF. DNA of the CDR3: TGTGCCAGCAGCAGACCGGGACTAGCGGATATATACAATGAGCAGTTCTTC.

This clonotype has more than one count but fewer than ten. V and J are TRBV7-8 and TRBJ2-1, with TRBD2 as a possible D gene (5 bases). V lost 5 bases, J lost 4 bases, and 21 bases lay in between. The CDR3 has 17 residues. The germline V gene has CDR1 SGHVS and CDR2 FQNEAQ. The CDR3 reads CASSPSRRANLYNEQFF. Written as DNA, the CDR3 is TGTGCCAGCAGCCCCTCTAGGCGGGCGAATCTTTACAATGAGCAGTTCTTC.

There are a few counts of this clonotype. Written as DNA, the CDR3 is TGCGCCAGCAGCCCGGGTTATGGTTCACCCCTCCACTTT. Translation gives CASSPGYGSPLHF. The chain links TRBV5-1 to TRBJ1-6; D ambiguous. Germline CDR1 and CDR2: SGHRS and YFSETQ. CDR3 length: 13 residues. Trimming left V 4 bases short and J 9 bases short, with 11 bases between.

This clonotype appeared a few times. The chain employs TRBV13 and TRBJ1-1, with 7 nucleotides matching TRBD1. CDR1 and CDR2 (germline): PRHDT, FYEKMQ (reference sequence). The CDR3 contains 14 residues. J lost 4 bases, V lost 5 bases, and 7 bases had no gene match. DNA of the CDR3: TGTGCCAGCAGCCGAGGGGGCGCCAGCACTGAAGCTTTCTTT. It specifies CASSRGGASTEAFF.

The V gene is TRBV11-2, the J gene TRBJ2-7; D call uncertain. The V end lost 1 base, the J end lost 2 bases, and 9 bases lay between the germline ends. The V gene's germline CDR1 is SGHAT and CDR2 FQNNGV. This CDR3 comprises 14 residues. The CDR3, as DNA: TGTGCCAGCAGCTTAGTGGCAGTCACCTACGAGCAGTACTTC. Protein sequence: CASSLVAVTYEQYF. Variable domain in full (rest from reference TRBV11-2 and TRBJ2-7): EAGVAQSPRYKIIEKRQSVAFWCNPISGHATLYWYQQILGQGPKLLIQFQNNGVVDDSQLPKDRFSAERLKGVDSTLKIQPAKLEDSAVYLCASSLVAVTYEQYFGPGTRLTVT.

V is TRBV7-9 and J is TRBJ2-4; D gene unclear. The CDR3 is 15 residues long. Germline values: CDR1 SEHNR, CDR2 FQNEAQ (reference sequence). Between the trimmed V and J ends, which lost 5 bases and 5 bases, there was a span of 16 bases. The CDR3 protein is CASSPRKSGQNIQYF. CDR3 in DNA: TGTGCCAGCAGCCCCCGGAAATCCGGGCAAAACATTCAGTACTTC.